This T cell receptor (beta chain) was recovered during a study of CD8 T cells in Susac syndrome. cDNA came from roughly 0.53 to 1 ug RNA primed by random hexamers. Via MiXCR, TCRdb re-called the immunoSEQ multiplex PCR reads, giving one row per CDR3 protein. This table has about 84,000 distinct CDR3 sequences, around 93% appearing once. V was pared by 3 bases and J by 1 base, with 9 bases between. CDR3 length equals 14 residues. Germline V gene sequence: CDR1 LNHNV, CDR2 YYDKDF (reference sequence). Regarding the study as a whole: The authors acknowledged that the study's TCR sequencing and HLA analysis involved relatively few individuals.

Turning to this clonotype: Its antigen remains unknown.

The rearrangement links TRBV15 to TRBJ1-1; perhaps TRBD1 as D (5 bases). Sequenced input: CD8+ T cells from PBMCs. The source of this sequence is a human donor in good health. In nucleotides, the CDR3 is TGTGCCACCAGCAGGTGGGGGAGGAACACTGAAGCTTTCTTT. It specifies CATSRWGRNTEAFF.